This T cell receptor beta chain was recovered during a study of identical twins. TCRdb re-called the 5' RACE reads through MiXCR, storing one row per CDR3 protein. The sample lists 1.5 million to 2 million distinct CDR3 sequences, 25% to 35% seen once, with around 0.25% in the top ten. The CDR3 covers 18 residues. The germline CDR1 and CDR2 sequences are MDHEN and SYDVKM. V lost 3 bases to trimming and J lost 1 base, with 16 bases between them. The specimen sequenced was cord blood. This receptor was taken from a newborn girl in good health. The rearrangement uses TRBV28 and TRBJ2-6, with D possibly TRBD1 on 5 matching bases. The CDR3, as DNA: TGTGCCAGCAGTTTTAAAATAGGGGCCTTTTCTGGGGCCAACGTCCTGACTTTC. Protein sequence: CASSFKIGAFSGANVLTF.